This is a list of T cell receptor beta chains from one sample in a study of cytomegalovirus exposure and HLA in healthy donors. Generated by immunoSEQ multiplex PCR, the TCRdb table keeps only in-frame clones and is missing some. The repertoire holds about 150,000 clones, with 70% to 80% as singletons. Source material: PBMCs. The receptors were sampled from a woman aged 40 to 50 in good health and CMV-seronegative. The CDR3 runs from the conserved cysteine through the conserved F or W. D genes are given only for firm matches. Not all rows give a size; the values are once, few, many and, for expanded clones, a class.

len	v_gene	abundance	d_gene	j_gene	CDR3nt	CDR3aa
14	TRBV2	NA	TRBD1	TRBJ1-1	TGTGCCAGCATCAGAAGGGACAGGGAGACCGAAGCTTTCTTT	CASIRRDRETEAFF
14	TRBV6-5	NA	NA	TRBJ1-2	TGTGCCAGCTACGATTCGACAAGATCTCATGGCTACACCTTC	CASYDSTRSHGYTF
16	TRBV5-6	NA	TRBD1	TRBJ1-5	TGTGCCAGCAGCTTTTATTTCGGGACAGGCAATCAGCCCCAGCATTTT	CASSFYFGTGNQPQHF
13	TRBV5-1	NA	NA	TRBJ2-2	TGCGCCAGCAGCTTGGCAGGGACCGGGGAGCTGTTTTTT	CASSLAGTGELFF
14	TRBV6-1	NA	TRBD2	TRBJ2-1	TGTGCCAGCAGTCCGGGACTAGCCGCCAATGAGCAGTTCTTC	CASSPGLAANEQFF
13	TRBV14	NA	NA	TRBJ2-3	TGTGCCAGCAGCCAAGATCTGACAGATACGCAGTATTTT	CASSQDLTDTQYF
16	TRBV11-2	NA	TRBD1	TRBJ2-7	TGTGCCAGCAGCTTTAGTGCCAATGGACAGGGCTACGAGCAGTACTTC	CASSFSANGQGYEQYF
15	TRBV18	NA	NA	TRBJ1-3	TGTGCCAGCTCACCACTGAATCAGGGTGGAAACACCATATATTTT	CASSPLNQGGNTIYF
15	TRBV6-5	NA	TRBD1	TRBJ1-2	TGTGCCAGCAACTCTGGGCAGGGGGCGGACTATGGCTACACCTTC	CASNSGQGADYGYTF
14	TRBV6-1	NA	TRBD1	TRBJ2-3	TGTGCCAGCACCCCCGGACAGGATAAGGATACGCAGTATTTT	CASTPGQDKDTQYF
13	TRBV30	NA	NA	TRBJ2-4	TGTGCCTCCTCTCTTAGCGAACCCTTCATTCAGTACTTC	CASSLSEPFIQYF
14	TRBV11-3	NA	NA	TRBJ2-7	TGTGCCAGCAGCCCAGGGTGGTGGGACTACGAGCAGTACTTC	CASSPGWWDYEQYF
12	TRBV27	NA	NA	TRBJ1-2	TGTGCCAGCAGTACGAACAGGGTGAGCTACACCTTC	CASSTNRVSYTF
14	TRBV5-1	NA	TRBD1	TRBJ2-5	TGCGCCAGCAGCTCTTGGACAGGGCGGGAGACCCAGTACTTC	CASSSWTGRETQYF
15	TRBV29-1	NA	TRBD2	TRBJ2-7	TGCAGCGTAGACCTTAGACTAGCGGGGTCCTACGAGCAGTACTTC	CSVDLRLAGSYEQYF
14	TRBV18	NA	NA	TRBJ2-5	TGTGCCAGCTCACCAGGAGGTGGTCAAGAGACCCAGTACTTC	CASSPGGGQETQYF
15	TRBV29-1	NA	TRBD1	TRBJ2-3	TGCAGCGCCTGTGTCCCGGGACAGGGTCCAGATACGCAGTATTTT	CSACVPGQGPDTQYF
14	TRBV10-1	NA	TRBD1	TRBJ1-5	TGCGCCAGCAGTGCGACAGGGGTCAATCAGCCCCAGCATTTT	CASSATGVNQPQHF
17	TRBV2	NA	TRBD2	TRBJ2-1	TGTGCCAGCAGAGACAACTTAGCGGGAGCCTCCTACAATGAGCAGTTCTTC	CASRDNLAGASYNEQFF
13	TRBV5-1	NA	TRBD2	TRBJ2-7	TGCGCCAGCAGCTTGGTGGGGGAGGGGGAGCAGTACTTC	CASSLVGEGEQYF
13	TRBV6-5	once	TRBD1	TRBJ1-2	TGTGCCAGCAGCGGACAGGGAATAGAGGGCTACACCTTC	CASSGQGIEGYTF
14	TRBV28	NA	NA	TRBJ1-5	TGTGCCAGCAGTGGCGGGGCATCAAATCAGCCCCAGCATTTT	CASSGGASNQPQHF
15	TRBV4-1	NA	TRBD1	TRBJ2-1	TGCGCCAGCAGCCAAGATGGGACAGACTACAATGAGCAGTTCTTC	CASSQDGTDYNEQFF
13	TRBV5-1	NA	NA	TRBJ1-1	TGCGCCAGCAGCGGCGGTTCGAACACTGAAGCTTTCTTT	CASSGGSNTEAFF
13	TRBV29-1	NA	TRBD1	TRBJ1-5	TGCAGCGTTCAACGGGACAGGAATCAGCCCCAGCATTTT	CSVQRDRNQPQHF
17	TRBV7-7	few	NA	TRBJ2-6	TGTGCTAGCAGCTTGAGTGTTAGGGGTACCGGGGCCAACGTCCTGACTTTC	CASSLSVRGTGANVLTF
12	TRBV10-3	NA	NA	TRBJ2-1	TGTGCCATCAGCTCCACAGGGACTGAGCAGTTCTTC	CAISSTGTEQFF
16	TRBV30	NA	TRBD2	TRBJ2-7	TGTGCCTGGAGTGTTGGGTTAGCGGGAGGGCCCCCCGAGCAGTACTTC	CAWSVGLAGGPPEQYF
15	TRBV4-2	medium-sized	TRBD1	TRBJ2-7	TGTGCCAGCAGCCAAGAAGGGGACAGCTCCTACGAGCAGTACTTC	CASSQEGDSSYEQYF
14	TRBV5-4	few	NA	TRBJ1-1	TGTGCCAGCAGCCCGCCGACTCCCGGAACTGAAGCTTTCTTT	CASSPPTPGTEAFF